The TCR beta chain under discussion was sequenced for a study of blood T cells in healthy people across ages. For the second PCR, which ran for roughly 6 to 12 cycles, a sample-barcoded 5' primer and a J-beta primer mix were used. TCRdb reprocessed the 5' RACE reads with MiXCR, giving one entry per CDR3 protein. The sample lists about 1,000,000 distinct CDR3 sequences, less than 50% occurring once. CDR3 length: 14 residues. Germline V gene data show CDR1 as MNHNY and CDR2 as SVGAGI (reference sequence). The ends lost 1 base at V and 5 bases at J; junction bases unmatched: 4. Sequenced input: blood. The TCR originated in a woman aged 60-70 years in good health. This chain uses TRBV6-6 with TRBJ1-2, with 7 nucleotides matching TRBD1. In DNA, the CDR3 is TGTGCCAGCAGTTACTTTGGGACAGAATATGGCTACACCTTC. Protein product: CASSYFGTEYGYTF.